This T cell receptor (beta chain) appears in the sequencing data of a study of blood T cell repertoires in COVID-19. Study overall: The United States, Italy and Spain provided the acute and convalescent COVID-19 samples. T cells, B-cell-depleted T cells, or PBMCs supplied cDNA or gDNA.

As concerns this clone: The junction departs from the called germline gene at one end, perhaps through a read error.

Original analysis: Reference gene primer amplification yielded estimated nucleated cell counts. This table comes from immunoSEQ multiplex PCR, and its TCRdb copy is limited to in-frame clones, with some not included. That table is the source of V, J and clone size, and D and trimming were worked out from the DNA. Here the sample spans about 200,000 clones, around nine tenths being singletons. This CDR3 spans 11 amino acids. Germline V CDR1 and CDR2: MNHEY, SMNVEV (reference sequence). The TCR was taken from a man between 18 and 35 years old with active or convalescent COVID-19. The chain uses TRBV27 and TRBJ2-7; D is perhaps TRBD2 (5 bases). Sequencing was carried out using peripheral blood. CDR3 nucleotide sequence: TGTGTCAGCCGCGCGGGTCTCGAGCAGTACTTC. Translation: CVSRAGLEQYF.